This T cell receptor beta chain is drawn from a study of blood T cell repertoires in COVID-19. The V gene end was trimmed by 4 bases and the J gene end by 2 bases; junction bases not matched to a gene: 5. The CDR3 sequence is 16 residues long. Germline-derived CDR1 and CDR2 are MGHRA and YSYEKL. This clone showed up just once. Produced via immunoSEQ multiplex PCR; TCRdb's table is partial and in-frame only. The sample holds a few hundred thousand clones; 88% are singletons and the top ten take approximately 6.6%. This clonotype was obtained from a woman aged 30 to 39 who had recovered from COVID-19. The chain has TRBV4-1 and TRBJ1-5; 10 nucleotides align to TRBD1. Sequences were obtained from peripheral blood. This CDR3 reads CASSPFGTGGNQPQHF. The CDR3 region has the DNA TGCGCCAGCAGCCCCTTCGGGACAGGGGGCAATCAGCCCCAGCATTTT.